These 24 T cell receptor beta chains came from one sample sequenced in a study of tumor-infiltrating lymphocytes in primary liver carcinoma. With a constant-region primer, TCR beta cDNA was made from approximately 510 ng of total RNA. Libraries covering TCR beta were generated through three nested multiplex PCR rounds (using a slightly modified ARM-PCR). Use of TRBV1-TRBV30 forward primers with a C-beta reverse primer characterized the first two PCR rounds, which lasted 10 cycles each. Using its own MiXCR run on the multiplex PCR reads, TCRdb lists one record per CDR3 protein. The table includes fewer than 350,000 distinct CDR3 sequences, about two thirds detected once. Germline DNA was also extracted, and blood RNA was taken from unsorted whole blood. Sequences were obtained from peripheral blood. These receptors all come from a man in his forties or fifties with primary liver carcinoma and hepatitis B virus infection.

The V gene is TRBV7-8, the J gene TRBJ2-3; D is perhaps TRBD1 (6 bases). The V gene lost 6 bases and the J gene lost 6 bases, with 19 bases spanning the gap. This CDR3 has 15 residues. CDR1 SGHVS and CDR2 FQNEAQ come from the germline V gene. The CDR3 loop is CASSMWGPLRDTQYF. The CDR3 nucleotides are TGTGCCAGCAGTATGTGGGGGCCCTTGAGGGATACGCAGTATTTT.

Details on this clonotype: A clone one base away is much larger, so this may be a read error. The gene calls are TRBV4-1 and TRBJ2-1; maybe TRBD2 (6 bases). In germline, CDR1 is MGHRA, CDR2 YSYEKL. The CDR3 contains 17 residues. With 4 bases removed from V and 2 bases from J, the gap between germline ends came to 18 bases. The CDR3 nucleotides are TGCGCCAGCAGCCCCGGGGTAGCGGCATCCGCCTACAATGAGCAGTTCTTC. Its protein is CASSPGVAASAYNEQFF.

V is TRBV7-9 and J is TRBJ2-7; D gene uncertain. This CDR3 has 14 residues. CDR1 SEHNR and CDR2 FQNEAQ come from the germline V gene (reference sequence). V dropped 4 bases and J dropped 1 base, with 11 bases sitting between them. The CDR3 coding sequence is TGTGCCAGCAGCTCCCCGCAAGAGTCCTACGAGCAGTACTTC. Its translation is CASSSPQESYEQYF.

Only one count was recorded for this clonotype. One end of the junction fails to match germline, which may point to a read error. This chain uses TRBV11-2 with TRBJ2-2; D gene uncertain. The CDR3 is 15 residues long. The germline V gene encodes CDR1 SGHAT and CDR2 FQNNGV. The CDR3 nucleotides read TGTGCCAGCAGATCAGCCCCGTCAAACACCTGGGAGCTGTTTTTT. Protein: CASRSAPSNTWELFF.

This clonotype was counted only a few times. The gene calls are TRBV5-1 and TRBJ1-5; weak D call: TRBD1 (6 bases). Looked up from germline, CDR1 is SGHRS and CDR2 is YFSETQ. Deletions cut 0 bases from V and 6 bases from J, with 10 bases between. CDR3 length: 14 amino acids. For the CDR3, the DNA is TGCGCCAGCAGCTTGGCAGGGGCAGGTCAGCCCCAGCATTTT. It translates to CASSLAGAGQPQHF.

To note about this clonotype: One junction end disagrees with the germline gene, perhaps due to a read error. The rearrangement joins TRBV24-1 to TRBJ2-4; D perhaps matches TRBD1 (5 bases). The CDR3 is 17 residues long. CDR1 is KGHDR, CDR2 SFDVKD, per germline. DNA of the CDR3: TGTGCCACCAGTGACCCCCGGGCCCTAGGGGCCAAAGACATTCAGTACTTC. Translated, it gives CATSDPRALGAKDIQYF.

This chain's CDR3 is CASSPGDGGRYEQYF. The DNA for the CDR3 is TGTGCCAGTAGTCCCGGTGATGGGGGACGCTACGAGCAGTACTTC. The J gene is TRBJ2-7, the V gene TRBV28; tentatively, D is TRBD1 or TRBD2 (5 bases each). The germline V gene has CDR1 MDHEN and CDR2 SYDVKM. V gave up 9 bases and J gave up 3 bases, with 21 bases separating them. This CDR3 region has 15 residues.

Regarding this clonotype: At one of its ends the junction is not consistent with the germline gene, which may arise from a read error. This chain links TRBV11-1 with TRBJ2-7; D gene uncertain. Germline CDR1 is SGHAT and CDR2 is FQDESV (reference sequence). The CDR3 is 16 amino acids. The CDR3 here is CASSSKGSLSLYEQYF. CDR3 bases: TGTGCCAGTAGCTCAAAAGGCTCTCTCAGCCTCTACGAGCAGTACTTC. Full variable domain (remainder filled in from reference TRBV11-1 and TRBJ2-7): EAEVAQSPRYKITEKSQAVAFWCDPISGHATLYWYRQILGQGPELLVQFQDESVVDDSQLPKDRFSAERLKGVDSTLKIQPAELGDSAMYLCASSSKGSLSLYEQYFGPGTRLTVT.

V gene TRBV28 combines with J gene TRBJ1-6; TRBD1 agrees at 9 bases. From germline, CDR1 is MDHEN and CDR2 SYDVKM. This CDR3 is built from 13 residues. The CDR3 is CTTGTGKVSPLHF. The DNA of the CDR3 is TGTACCACCGGGACAGGGAAAGTCTCACCCCTCCACTTT.

The CDR3 is CTSSLGLHSNQPQHF. Written as DNA, the CDR3 is TGTACTAGCAGTCTCGGGCTACATAGCAATCAGCCCCAGCATTTT. The chain links TRBV11-2 to TRBJ1-5; D remains unclear. This CDR3 contains 15 residues. CDR1 and CDR2 from the germline V gene are SGHAT and FQNNGV.

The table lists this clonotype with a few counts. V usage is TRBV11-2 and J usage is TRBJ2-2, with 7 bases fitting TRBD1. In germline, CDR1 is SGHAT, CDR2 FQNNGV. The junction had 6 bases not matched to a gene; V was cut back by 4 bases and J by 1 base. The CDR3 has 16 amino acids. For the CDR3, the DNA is TGTGCCAGCAGCTATAGACAGGGTCGGAACACCGGGGAGCTGTTTTTT. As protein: CASSYRQGRNTGELFF.

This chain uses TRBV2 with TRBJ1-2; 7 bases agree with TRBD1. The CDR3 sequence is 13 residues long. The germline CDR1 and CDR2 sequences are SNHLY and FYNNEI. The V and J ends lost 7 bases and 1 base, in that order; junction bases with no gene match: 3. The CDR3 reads CASNGQDNYGYTF. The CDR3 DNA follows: TGTGCCAGCAACGGACAGGATAACTATGGCTACACCTTC.

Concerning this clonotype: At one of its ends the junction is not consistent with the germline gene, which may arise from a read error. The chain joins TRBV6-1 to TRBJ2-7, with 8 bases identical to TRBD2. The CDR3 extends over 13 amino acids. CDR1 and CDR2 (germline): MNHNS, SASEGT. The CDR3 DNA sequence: TGTGTCAGCGGGGGCGGGAGGCCTGGCGAGCAGTACTTC. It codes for CVSGGGRPGEQYF.

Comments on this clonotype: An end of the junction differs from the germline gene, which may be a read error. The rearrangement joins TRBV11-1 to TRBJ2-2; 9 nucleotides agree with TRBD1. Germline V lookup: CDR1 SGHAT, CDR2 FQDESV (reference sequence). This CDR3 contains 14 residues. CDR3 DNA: TGTGCCAGCAACGACAGGGGGGACACGGGGGAGCTGTTTTTT. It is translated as CASNDRGDTGELFF.

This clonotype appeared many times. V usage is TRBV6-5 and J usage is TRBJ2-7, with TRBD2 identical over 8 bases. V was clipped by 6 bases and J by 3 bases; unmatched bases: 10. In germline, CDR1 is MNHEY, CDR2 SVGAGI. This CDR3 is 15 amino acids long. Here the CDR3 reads CASRVTSGDFYEQYF. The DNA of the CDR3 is TGTGCCAGCAGGGTAACTAGCGGAGATTTCTACGAGCAGTACTTC.

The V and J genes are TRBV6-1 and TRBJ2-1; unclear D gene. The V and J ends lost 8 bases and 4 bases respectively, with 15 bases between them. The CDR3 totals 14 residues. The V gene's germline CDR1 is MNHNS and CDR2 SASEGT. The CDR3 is CASVVARKYNEQFF. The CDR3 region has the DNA TGTGCCAGCGTGGTCGCAAGAAAATACAATGAGCAGTTCTTC.

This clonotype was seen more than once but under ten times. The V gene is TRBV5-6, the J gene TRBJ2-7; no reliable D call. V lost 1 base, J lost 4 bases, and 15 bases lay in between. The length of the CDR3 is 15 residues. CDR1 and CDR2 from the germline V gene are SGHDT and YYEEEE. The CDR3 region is CASSLLSVSQYEQYF. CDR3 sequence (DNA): TGTGCCAGCAGCTTGTTATCGGTGAGTCAGTACGAGCAGTACTTC.

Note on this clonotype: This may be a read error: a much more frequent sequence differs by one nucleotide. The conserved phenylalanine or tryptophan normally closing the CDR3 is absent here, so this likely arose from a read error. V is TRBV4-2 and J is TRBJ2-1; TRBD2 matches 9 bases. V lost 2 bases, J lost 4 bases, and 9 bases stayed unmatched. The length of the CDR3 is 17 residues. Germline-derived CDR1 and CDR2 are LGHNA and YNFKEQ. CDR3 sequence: CASSQRPGTSQYNEQFL. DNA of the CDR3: TGTGCCAGCAGCCAACGTCCCGGGACTAGCCAATACAATGAGCAGTTCCTC.

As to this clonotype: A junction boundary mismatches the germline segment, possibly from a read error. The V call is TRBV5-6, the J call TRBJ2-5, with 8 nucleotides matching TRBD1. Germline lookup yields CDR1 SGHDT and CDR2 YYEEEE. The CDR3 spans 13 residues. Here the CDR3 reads CGSSLGQGKTQYF. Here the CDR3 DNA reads TGTGGCAGCAGCTTAGGACAGGGAAAGACCCAGTACTTC.

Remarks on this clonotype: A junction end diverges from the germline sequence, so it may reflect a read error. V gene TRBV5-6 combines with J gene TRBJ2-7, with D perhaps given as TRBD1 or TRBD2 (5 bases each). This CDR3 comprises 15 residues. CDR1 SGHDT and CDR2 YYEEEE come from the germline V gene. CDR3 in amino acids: CANSGRDPYSYEQYF. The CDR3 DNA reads TGTGCCAACAGCGGACGGGACCCGTACTCCTACGAGCAGTACTTC.

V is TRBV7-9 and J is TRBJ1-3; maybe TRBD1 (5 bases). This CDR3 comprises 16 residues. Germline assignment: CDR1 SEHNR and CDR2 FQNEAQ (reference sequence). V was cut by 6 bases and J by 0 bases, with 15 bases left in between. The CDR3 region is CASREGRMSSGNTIYF. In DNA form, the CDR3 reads TGTGCCAGCAGGGAGGGGCGGATGAGCTCTGGAAACACCATATATTTT.

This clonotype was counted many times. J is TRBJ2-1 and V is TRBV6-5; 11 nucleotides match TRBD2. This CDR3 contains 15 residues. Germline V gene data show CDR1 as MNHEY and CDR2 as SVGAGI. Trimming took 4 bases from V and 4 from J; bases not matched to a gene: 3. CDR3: CASSSSGRTYNEQFF. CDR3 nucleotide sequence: TGTGCCAGCAGTTCTAGCGGGAGGACGTACAATGAGCAGTTCTTC.

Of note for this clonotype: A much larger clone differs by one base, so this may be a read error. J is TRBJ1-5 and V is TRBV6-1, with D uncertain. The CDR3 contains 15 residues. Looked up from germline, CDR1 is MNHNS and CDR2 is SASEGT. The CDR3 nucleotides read TGTGCCAGCAGTGAAGGGCCGCATGGGAATCTGCCCCAGCATTTT. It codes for CASSEGPHGNLPQHF.

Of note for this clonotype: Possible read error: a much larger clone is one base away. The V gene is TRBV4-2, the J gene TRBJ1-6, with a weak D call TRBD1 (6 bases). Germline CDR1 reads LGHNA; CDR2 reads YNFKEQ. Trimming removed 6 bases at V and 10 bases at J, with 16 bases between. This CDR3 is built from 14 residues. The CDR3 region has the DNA TGTGCCAGCAGGGGGGGGCAGGGTGGATCACCCCTCCACTTT. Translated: CASRGGQGGSPLHF.